One sample yielded the 32 T cell receptor beta chains listed below, sequenced in a study of blood T cell repertoires in COVID-19. Clones were sequenced by immunoSEQ multiplex PCR, and TCRdb holds only the in-frame ones, with some missing. The sample shows 200,000 to 250,000 clones, 70% to 90% of them seen only once. Sequenced: peripheral blood. The receptor source for this set is a young man with COVID-19, enrolled during active disease.

The genes are TRBV19 and TRBJ1-2, with 8 bases that match TRBD1. Trimming removed 5 bases from V and 6 bases from J; junction bases left unmatched: 5. This CDR3 comprises 13 residues. From germline, CDR1 is LNHDA and CDR2 SQIVND (reference sequence). CDR3: CASSGTGRDGYTF. In nucleotides, the CDR3 is TGTGCCAGTAGTGGGACAGGCCGGGATGGCTACACCTTC.

The chain joins TRBV7-8 to TRBJ2-7; unclear D gene. CDR1 SGHVS and CDR2 FQNEAQ come from the germline V gene. The CDR3 is 13 residues long. V lost 5 bases to trimming and J lost 1 base, with 9 bases between them. The CDR3 DNA sequence: TGTGCCAGCAGCCCCGAGGATTCCTACGAGCAGTACTTC. Its protein is CASSPEDSYEQYF.

This clone was found a few times. The rearrangement links TRBV19 to TRBJ2-1; weak D call: TRBD2 (6 bases). Germline lookup yields CDR1 LNHDA and CDR2 SQIVND (reference sequence). Trimming shortened V by 6 bases and J by 0 bases, and 18 bases separated the two germline ends. The length of the CDR3 is 17 residues. CDR3: CASRPSSGLSSYNEQFF. As DNA, the CDR3 is TGTGCCAGTAGGCCCTCATCGGGACTTAGCTCCTACAATGAGCAGTTCTTC.

The chain carries TRBV6-2 or TRBV6-3 and TRBJ2-7; 8 nucleotides align to TRBD2. The V segment lost 6 bases and the J segment 2 bases; nucleotides outside the gene matches: 9. CDR1 and CDR2 (germline): MNHEY, SVGEGT. There are 15 residues in the CDR3. CDR3 DNA: TGTGCCAGCAGCCCTCCGAGCGGGGGCACCTACGAGCAGTACTTC. Amino acid sequence: CASSPPSGGTYEQYF.

V gene TRBV2 combines with J gene TRBJ2-2; maybe TRBD1 (5 bases). The ends were cut back, 7 bases at V and 0 bases at J, with 12 bases in the middle. This CDR3 has 15 amino acids. From germline, CDR1 is SNHLY and CDR2 FYNNEI. The CDR3 reads CASKMAGSNTGELFF. The CDR3 DNA follows: TGTGCCAGCAAGATGGCAGGGTCGAACACCGGGGAGCTGTTTTTT.

This clone was seen once. CDR3 sequence (DNA): TGCGCCAGCAGCCGCCGAGGCGGCGTGAAAGATACGCAGTATTTT. Its translation is CASSRRGGVKDTQYF. This chain uses TRBV4-3 with TRBJ2-3, with no clear D. Germline CDR1 reads LGHNA; CDR2 reads YSLEER. The CDR3 extends over 15 amino acids. Trimming stripped 4 bases from V and 5 bases from J, with 16 bases between.

The chain employs TRBV5-5 and TRBJ1-1, with D possibly being TRBD1 (5 bases). Trimming cost V 4 bases and J 4 bases, with 11 bases left between them. Germline V lookup: CDR1 SGHKS, CDR2 YYEKEE (reference sequence). The CDR3 consists of 13 residues. The CDR3 bases are TGTGCCAGCAGCATGGTGGGGGGCACTGAAGCTTTCTTT. Translation: CASSMVGGTEAFF.

The rearrangement joins TRBV29-1 to TRBJ2-7, with 8 nucleotides matching TRBD1. This CDR3 has 13 residues. The V segment lost 7 bases and the J segment 2 bases; nucleotides outside the gene matches: 7. The germline V gene has CDR1 SQVTM and CDR2 ANQGSEA. Written as DNA, the CDR3 is TGCAGCGCTCTCACAGGGGGAGCCTACGAGCAGTACTTC. This encodes CSALTGGAYEQYF.

The V call is TRBV9, the J call TRBJ2-1, with TRBD2 identical over 14 bases. Per germline, CDR1 SGDLS and CDR2 YYNGEE. V lost 4 bases to trimming and J lost 2 bases; unmatched junction nucleotides: 8. The CDR3 has 18 residues. DNA for the CDR3: TGTGCCAGCAGCTCCCCCGGGACTAGCGGGGGCACCTACAATGAGCAGTTCTTC. Translating it yields CASSSPGTSGGTYNEQFF.

CDR3 coding DNA: TGCGCCAGCAGCTTGTCCAGGGGTGATACCGGGGAGCTGTTTTTT. It yields the protein CASSLSRGDTGELFF. This sequence joins TRBV5-1 and TRBJ2-2; D is possibly TRBD1 (6 bases). Germline-derived CDR1 and CDR2 are SGHRS and YFSETQ. V lost 1 base, J lost 5 bases, and 12 bases lay in between. This CDR3 region has 15 residues. Complete variable domain (other parts from reference TRBV5-1 and TRBJ2-2): KAGVTQTPRYLIKTRGQQVTLSCSPISGHRSVSWYQQTPGQGLQFLFEYFSETQRNKGNFPGRFSGRQFSNSRSEMNVSTLELGDSALYLCASSLSRGDTGELFFGEGSRLTVL.

This CDR3 reads CASRTGTGNTGELFF. The CDR3 coding sequence is TGTGCCAGCAGGACCGGGACAGGTAACACCGGGGAGCTGTTTTTT. J is TRBJ2-2 and V is TRBV2; 8 nucleotides agree with TRBD1. Germline-derived CDR1 and CDR2 are SNHLY and FYNNEI. V lost 6 bases, J lost 2 bases, and 5 bases stayed unmatched. CDR3 length equals 15 residues. The variable domain in full, with the rest retrieved from reference TRBV2 and TRBJ2-2, is EPEVTQTPSHQVTQMGQEVILRCVPISNHLYFYWYRQILGQKVEFLVSFYNNEISEKSEIFDDQFSVERPDGSNFTLKIRSTKLEDSAMYFCASRTGTGNTGELFFGEGSRLTVL.

CDR3 amino acids: CAQGQDSYNEQFF. DNA for the CDR3: TGTGCCCAGGGACAGGACTCCTACAATGAGCAGTTCTTC. The chain recombines TRBV12-3 or TRBV12-4 with TRBJ2-1; TRBD1 aligns across 8 bases. V gave up 11 bases and J gave up 0 bases; unmatched junction bases: 3. The CDR3 runs to 13 residues.

The chain recombines TRBV10-3 with TRBJ2-1; 7 nucleotides match TRBD2. The CDR3 contains 15 residues. Looked up from germline, CDR1 is ENHRY and CDR2 is SYGVKD. V shed 4 bases, J shed 4 bases, and the junction held 7 bases outside the gene matches. The CDR3 here is CAISGEGLGYNEQFF. CDR3 coding DNA: TGTGCCATCAGTGGGGAGGGGCTGGGGTACAATGAGCAGTTCTTC.

J is TRBJ2-7 and V is TRBV19; D perhaps matches TRBD2 (5 bases). This CDR3 contains 15 residues. The germline gives CDR1 LNHDA, CDR2 SQIVND (reference sequence). V was shortened by 1 base and J by 3 bases, with 13 bases between the two germline ends. In DNA, the CDR3 is TGTGCCAGTAGTATAGTACTAGAGAGAGACTACGAGCAGTACTTC. Translated, it gives CASSIVLERDYEQYF.

In its sample, this clone was seen once. V is TRBV19 and J is TRBJ1-1, with no clear D. V was trimmed by 2 bases and J by 4 bases, leaving 14 bases between them. The CDR3 is made up of 15 amino acids. Germline V lookup: CDR1 LNHDA, CDR2 SQIVND (reference sequence). CDR3 in DNA: TGTGCCAGTAGTATACGGAGGCTCGGAGGCACTGAAGCTTTCTTT. Its translation: CASSIRRLGGTEAFF.

CDR3 loop: CASSPWDAASGRGETQYF. The CDR3 nucleotides are TGTGCCAGCTCACCATGGGACGCAGCTAGCGGGAGAGGAGAGACCCAGTACTTC. The V gene is TRBV18, the J gene TRBJ2-5, with TRBD2 matching 10 bases. This CDR3 comprises 18 residues. The germline CDR1 and CDR2 sequences are KGHSH and LQKENI. J was trimmed by 4 bases and V by 2 bases; bases with no gene match: 13.

The chain combines TRBV9 with TRBJ1-2; D uncertain. V dropped 0 bases and J dropped 6 bases, with 12 bases sitting between them. This CDR3 contains 14 residues. CDR1 is SGDLS and CDR2 is YYNGEE in the germline V gene. The CDR3 sequence: CASSVGRGLNGYTF. The CDR3 DNA follows: TGTGCCAGCAGCGTAGGCAGAGGGCTGAATGGCTACACCTTC. Based on the CDR3 plus reference TRBV9 and TRBJ1-2, the full variable domain is DSGVTQTPKHLITATGQRVTLRCSPRSGDLSVYWYQQSLDQGLQFLIQYYNGEERAKGNILERFSAQQFPDLHSELNLSSLELGDSALYFCASSVGRGLNGYTFGSGTRLTVV.

With respect to this clone: The same CDR3 arises from other DNA sequences in this sample as well. The chain couples TRBV28 to TRBJ2-2; D is undetermined. The CDR3 loop spans 11 amino acids. Trimming took 6 bases from V and 5 from J, leaving 4 bases between them. Germline V gene data show CDR1 as MDHEN and CDR2 as SYDVKM. The CDR3 region has the DNA TGTGCCAGCAGCCTGACCGGGGAGCTGTTTTTT. Translated: CASSLTGELFF.

The chain is built from TRBV7-9 and TRBJ1-4, with D possibly matching TRBD1 (6 bases). Trimming stripped 5 bases from V and 7 bases from J, with 11 bases between. Looked up from germline, CDR1 is SEHNR and CDR2 is FQNEAQ (reference sequence). The CDR3 contains 13 residues. The CDR3 is CASSARTAEKLFF. In DNA, the CDR3 is TGTGCCAGCAGCGCTCGGACAGCTGAAAAACTGTTTTTT.

This chain uses TRBV5-1 with TRBJ1-4; maybe TRBD1 (6 bases). The V gene lost 0 bases and the J gene lost 8 bases, with 11 bases spanning the gap. The length of the CDR3 is 14 residues. Looked up from germline, CDR1 is SGHRS and CDR2 is YFSETQ. The CDR3 loop reads CASSLARQGEKLFF. Here the CDR3 DNA reads TGCGCCAGCAGCTTGGCCAGGCAGGGGGAAAAACTGTTTTTT.

The chain has TRBV27 and TRBJ2-7; 11 bases line up with TRBD1. V lost 5 bases and J lost 3; bases outside the gene matches: 3. Per the germline V gene, CDR1 is MNHEY and CDR2 is SMNVEV (reference sequence). This CDR3 comprises 14 residues. The CDR3 spells CASSPGTGGYEQYF. In nucleotides, the CDR3 is TGTGCCAGCAGTCCGGGGACAGGGGGCTACGAGCAGTACTTC.

The V and J genes are TRBV3-1 (or the pseudogene TRBV3-2) and TRBJ2-7; 10 positions agree with TRBD2. Looked up from germline, CDR1 is LGHDT and CDR2 is YNNKEL (reference sequence). The CDR3 runs to 14 residues. V was pared by 3 bases and J by 4 bases, with 3 bases of the junction left unmatched. The CDR3 reads CASSQGLAKYEQYF. The CDR3 nucleotides are TGTGCCAGCAGCCAGGGACTAGCGAAGTACGAGCAGTACTTC.

The chain employs TRBV5-4 and TRBJ1-2; tentative D call: TRBD1 (5 bases). Between the trimmed V and J ends, which lost 0 bases and 4 bases, there was a span of 10 bases. The CDR3 has 14 residues. The germline CDR1 and CDR2 sequences are SGHNT and YYREEE (reference sequence). For the CDR3, the DNA is TGTGCCAGCAGCTTGGAAGGGCAGGGCTATGGCTACACCTTC. Its protein product is CASSLEGQGYGYTF.

This clone turned up a few times. The chain links TRBV19 to TRBJ2-7, with D perhaps TRBD2 (5 bases). Trimming took off 5 bases at V and 1 base at J, with 12 bases between the two ends. The CDR3 is 14 residues long. CDR1 LNHDA and CDR2 SQIVND come from the germline V gene (reference sequence). The CDR3 reads CASSAGVWSYEQYF. CDR3 DNA sequence: TGTGCCAGTAGTGCCGGGGTATGGTCCTACGAGCAGTACTTC. The full variable domain, completed using reference TRBV19 and TRBJ2-7, is DGGITQSPKYLFRKEGQNVTLSCEQNLNHDAMYWYRQDPGQGLRLIYYSQIVNDFQKGDIAEGYSVSREKKESFPLTVTSAQKNPTAFYLCASSAGVWSYEQYFGPGTRLTVT.

The chain carries TRBV29-1 and TRBJ2-3; 7 positions match TRBD2. CDR1 is SQVTM and CDR2 is ANQGSEA in the germline V gene. The CDR3 is 13 residues long. Unmatched junction bases numbered 3, after V lost 5 bases and J lost 1 base. The CDR3 DNA reads as TGCAGCGTTCGGGAGGACGGCACAGATACGCAGTATTTT. It codes for CSVREDGTDTQYF.

The chain has TRBV15 and TRBJ2-1, with TRBD2 matching over 9 bases. CDR1 is LNHNV and CDR2 is YYDKDF in the germline V gene (reference sequence). The CDR3 length is 17 residues. Trimming took 2 bases from V and 4 from J; bases not matched to a gene: 9. CDR3 sequence: CATSRFGIAGEYNEQFF. As DNA, the CDR3 is TGTGCCACCAGCAGATTTGGAATAGCGGGAGAGTACAATGAGCAGTTCTTC. Using reference TRBV15 and TRBJ2-1 for the parts outside the CDR3, the full variable domain is DAMVIQNPRYQVTQFGKPVTLSCSQTLNHNVMYWYQQKSSQAPKLLFHYYDKDFNNEADTPDNFQSRRPNTSFCFLDIRSPGLGDTAMYLCATSRFGIAGEYNEQFFGPGTRLTVL.

This clone was seen only once. CDR3 DNA sequence: TGTGCCAGCAGCCCAACCAAACAGGGATACTATGGCTACACCTTC. It encodes CASSPTKQGYYGYTF. V is TRBV4-2 and J is TRBJ1-2; possibly TRBD1 for D (6 bases). V gave up 4 bases and J gave up 3 bases, with 15 bases separating them. Per germline, CDR1 LGHNA and CDR2 YNFKEQ. The CDR3 length is 15 residues.

The chain recombines TRBV19 with TRBJ1-5; the match to TRBD1 covers 9 bases. Germline V gene lookup returns CDR1 LNHDA and CDR2 SQIVND (reference sequence). The CDR3 has 18 amino acids. After removal of 3 bases from V and 2 bases from J, the junction contained 11 bases not matched to a gene. The CDR3 reads CASSMKGTGQWRNQPQHF. The DNA for the CDR3 is TGTGCCAGTAGTATGAAAGGGACAGGGCAGTGGCGCAATCAGCCCCAGCATTTT.

The V and J genes are TRBV29-1 and TRBJ2-7, with TRBD1 matching over 8 bases. Trimming removed 5 bases from V and 2 bases from J; junction bases left unmatched: 8. The CDR3 length is 14 residues. Looked up from germline, CDR1 is SQVTM and CDR2 is ANQGSEA. The CDR3 sequence is CSVRTGTNAYEQYF. CDR3 sequence (DNA): TGCAGCGTTCGGACAGGGACGAATGCCTACGAGCAGTACTTC.

This chain joins TRBV6-4 and TRBJ2-1; perhaps TRBD2 as D (5 bases). The CDR3 runs 14 residues. In germline, CDR1 is MRHNA, CDR2 SNTAGT. Trimming took off 5 bases at V and 4 bases at J, with 12 bases between the two ends. CDR3: CASSLNPGYNEQFF. As DNA, the CDR3 is TGTGCCAGCAGTCTAAATCCGGGATACAATGAGCAGTTCTTC.

The chain carries TRBV18 and TRBJ1-5, with TRBD1 matching 8 bases. This CDR3 contains 16 residues. In germline, CDR1 is KGHSH, CDR2 LQKENI. V shed 3 bases and J 0 bases; nucleotides not matched to a gene: 4. In DNA, the CDR3 is TGTGCCAGCTCACCCACAGGGGGGGATAGCAATCAGCCCCAGCATTTT. The encoded protein is CASSPTGGDSNQPQHF.

This chain joins TRBV18 and TRBJ1-4; maybe TRBD1 (6 bases). The germline V and J ends were trimmed by 6 bases and 4 bases, with 21 bases remaining between them. The CDR3 spans 17 residues. The germline V gene has CDR1 KGHSH and CDR2 LQKENI. The CDR3 DNA is TGTGCCAGCTCCAGGAACAGTGCACAGGGCCTTAATGAAAAACTGTTTTTT. This sequence encodes CASSRNSAQGLNEKLFF.